The 5 T cell receptor beta chains given below trace back to one sample, sequenced in a study of blood T cell repertoires in COVID-19 (TCRdb year 2020). Receptor amplification or capture employed the immunoSEQ multiplex PCR assay. TCRdb retrieved this table from immuneACCESS and kept in-frame rearrangements only. Not all clones are present; in checked studies, unresolved V genes account for under half, and no reason is known for the remainder. For this sample the table gives approximately 240,000 clones, of which about nine tenths were detected only once. Jointly, the top ten make up roughly 6% of the sample. The specimen was PBMCs or T cells enriched from blood (not recorded which). The receptors were gathered from a woman in her 30s with acute COVID-19.

V gene TRBV24-1 combines with J gene TRBJ2-4; the match to TRBD1 covers 12 bases. CDR3 size: 19 residues. V trimming: 7 bases; J trimming: 1 base; junction bases outside the gene matches: 13. CDR1 and CDR2 (germline): KGHDR, SFDVKD. The CDR3 here is CATRANRDRGRWAKNIQYF. For the CDR3, the DNA is TGTGCCACCAGGGCTAACCGGGACAGGGGGCGCTGGGCCAAAAACATTCAGTACTTC.

This chain joins TRBV6-5 and TRBJ2-7; a possible D gene is TRBD1 (5 bases). Germline values: CDR1 MNHEY, CDR2 SVGAGI. This CDR3 is built from 14 residues. Trimming stripped 2 bases from V and 1 base from J, with 9 bases between. CDR3 region: CASSYGQGSYEQYF. Here the CDR3 DNA reads TGTGCCAGCAGTTACGGGCAGGGTTCCTACGAGCAGTACTTC.

The rearrangement joins TRBV29-1 to TRBJ2-2; 9 bases are shared with TRBD1. Germline assignment: CDR1 SQVTM and CDR2 ANQGSEA. The CDR3 is 17 residues long. J lost 3 bases, V lost 7 bases, and 15 bases had no gene match. CDR3 sequence (DNA): TGCAGCGCCCTGATGGGACAGGGAAGTCTCCACACCGGGGAGCTGTTTTTT. It yields the protein CSALMGQGSLHTGELFF.

This chain joins TRBV5-6 and TRBJ2-1; TRBD2 matches 7 bases. The J segment lost 1 base and the V segment lost 4 bases, leaving 8 bases of the junction unmatched. Germline CDR1 is SGHDT and CDR2 is YYEEEE. The CDR3 sequence is 16 residues long. For the CDR3, the DNA is TGTGCCAGCAGCCCCAGACTAGCTAGGTCCTACAATGAGCAGTTCTTC. Translated, it gives CASSPRLARSYNEQFF.

This sequence joins TRBV7-8 and TRBJ2-5, with D tentatively TRBD1 (6 bases). V shed 5 bases and J shed 1 base, with 11 bases lying between them. Germline CDR1 and CDR2: SGHVS and FQNEAQ. This CDR3 contains 14 residues. CDR3 protein: CASSPDRFQETQYF. In nucleotides, the CDR3 is TGTGCCAGCAGCCCCGACAGGTTCCAAGAGACCCAGTACTTC.